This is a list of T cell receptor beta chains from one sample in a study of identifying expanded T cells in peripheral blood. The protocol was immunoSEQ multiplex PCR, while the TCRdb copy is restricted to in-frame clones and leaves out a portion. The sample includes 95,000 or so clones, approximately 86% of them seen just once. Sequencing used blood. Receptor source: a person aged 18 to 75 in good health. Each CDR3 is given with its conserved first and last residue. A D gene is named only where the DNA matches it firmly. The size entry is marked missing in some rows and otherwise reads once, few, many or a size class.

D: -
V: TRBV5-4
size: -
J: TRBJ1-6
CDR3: CASSLGGVYNSPLHF
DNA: TGTGCCAGCAGCTTGGGGGGGGTCTATAATTCACCCCTCCACTTT

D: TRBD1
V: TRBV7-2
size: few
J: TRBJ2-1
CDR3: CASSPRTGGYNEQFF
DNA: TGTGCCAGCAGCCCAAGGACAGGGGGCTACAATGAGCAGTTCTTC

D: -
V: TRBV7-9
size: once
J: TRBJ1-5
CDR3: CASSLGVLQPQHF
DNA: TGTGCCAGCAGCTTGGGGGTTTTACAGCCCCAGCATTTT

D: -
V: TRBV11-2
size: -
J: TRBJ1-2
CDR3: CASSLIQGGGYTF
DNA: TGTGCCAGCAGCTTAATTCAGGGTGGAGGCTACACCTTC

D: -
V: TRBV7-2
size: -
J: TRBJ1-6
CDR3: CASSQMGQGGNSPLHF
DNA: TGTGCCAGCAGTCAAATGGGTCAGGGTGGGAATTCACCCCTCCACTTT

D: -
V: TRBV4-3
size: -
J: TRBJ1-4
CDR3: CASSQGKKGEKLFF
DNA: TGCGCCAGCAGCCAAGGGAAGAAGGGTGAAAAACTGTTTTTT

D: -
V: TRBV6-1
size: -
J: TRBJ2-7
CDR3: CASSEAGRSFYEQYF
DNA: TGTGCCAGCAGTGAAGCGGGACGGAGCTTCTACGAGCAGTACTTC

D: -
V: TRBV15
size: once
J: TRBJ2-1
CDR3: CATSTWDVSYNEQFF
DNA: TGTGCCACCAGCACCTGGGACGTATCCTACAATGAGCAGTTCTTC

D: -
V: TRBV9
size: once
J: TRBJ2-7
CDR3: CASSLRQRSSYEQYF
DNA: TGTGCCAGCAGCCTTCGACAGAGGAGCTCCTACGAGCAGTACTTC

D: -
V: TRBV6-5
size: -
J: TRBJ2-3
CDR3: CASRYNRDSTDTQYF
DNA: TGTGCCAGCAGGTATAACAGGGACAGCACAGATACGCAGTATTTT

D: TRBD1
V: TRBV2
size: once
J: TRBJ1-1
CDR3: CASDPGLTGARNTEAFF
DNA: TGTGCCAGCGATCCGGGGCTCACAGGGGCGAGGAACACTGAAGCTTTCTTT

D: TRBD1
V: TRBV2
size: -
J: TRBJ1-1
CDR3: CASSRRDRRTRDTEAFF
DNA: TGTGCCAGCAGTCGCCGGGACAGGCGAACGAGGGACACTGAAGCTTTCTTT

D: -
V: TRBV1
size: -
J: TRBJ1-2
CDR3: CTTGTGYGYTF
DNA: TGCACCACCGGGACAGGCTATGGCTACACCTTC

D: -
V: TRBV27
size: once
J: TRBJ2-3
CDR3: CASSPFKTSTDTQYF
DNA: TGTGCCAGCAGTCCCTTCAAAACCTCCACAGATACGCAGTATTTT

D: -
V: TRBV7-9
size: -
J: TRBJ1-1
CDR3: CASSQDASNTEAFF
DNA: TGCGCCAGCAGCCAAGATGCATCTAACACTGAAGCTTTCTTT